The source of this T cell receptor beta chain is a study of T cell clones after liver transplantation. Study in general: Three of the eight recipients were HCV-positive; the rest had non-autoimmune, non-viral transplant indications. At least one year of complete immunosuppression withdrawal without enzymes over twice normal defined tolerance.

Turning to this clone: No antigen is known for it.

The study's findings and limits: Low donor cell numbers restricted donor-reactive repertoire measurement in a couple of subjects.

Generated by immunoSEQ multiplex PCR, the TCRdb table keeps only in-frame clones and is missing some. The sample carries tens of thousands of clones, 60% to 80% recorded once. This CDR3 has 15 amino acids. Trimming removed 4 bases from V and 1 base from J, with 12 bases in between. Per germline, CDR1 SGHTA and CDR2 FQGTGA. Sequences were derived from CD4+ T cells from blood, sampled at the 22-month timepoint. J is TRBJ2-3 and V is TRBV7-3; no reliable D call. The sequence was collected from a human patient who received a liver transplant. Some of the T cells may derive from the graft donor. CDR3: CASSWQASGTDTQYF. CDR3 nucleotide sequence: TGTGCCAGCAGCTGGCAAGCCAGCGGCACAGATACGCAGTATTTT.